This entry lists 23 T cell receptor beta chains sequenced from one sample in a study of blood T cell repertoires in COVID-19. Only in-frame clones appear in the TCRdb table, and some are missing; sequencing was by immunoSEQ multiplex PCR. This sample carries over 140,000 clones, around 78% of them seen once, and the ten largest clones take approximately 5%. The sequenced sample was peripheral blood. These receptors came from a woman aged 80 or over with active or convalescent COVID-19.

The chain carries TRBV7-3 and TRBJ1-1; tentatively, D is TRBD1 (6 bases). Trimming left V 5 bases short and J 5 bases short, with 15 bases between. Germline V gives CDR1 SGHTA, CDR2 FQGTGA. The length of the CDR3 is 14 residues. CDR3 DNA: TGTGCCAGCAGCCAAACAGGGATGGGGACTGAAGCTTTCTTT. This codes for CASSQTGMGTEAFF. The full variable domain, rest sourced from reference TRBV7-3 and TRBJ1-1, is GAGVSQTPSNKVTEKGKYVELRCDPISGHTALYWYRQSLGQGPEFLIYFQGTGAADDSGLPNDRFFAVRPEGSVSTLKIQRTERGDSAVYLCASSQTGMGTEAFFGQGTRLTVV.

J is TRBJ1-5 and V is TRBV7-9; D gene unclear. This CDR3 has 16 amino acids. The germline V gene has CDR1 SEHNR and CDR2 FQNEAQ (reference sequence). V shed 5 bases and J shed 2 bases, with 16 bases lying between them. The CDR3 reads CASSPPEFRGNQPQHF. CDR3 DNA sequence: TGTGCCAGCAGCCCACCCGAGTTTCGGGGCAATCAGCCCCAGCATTTT.

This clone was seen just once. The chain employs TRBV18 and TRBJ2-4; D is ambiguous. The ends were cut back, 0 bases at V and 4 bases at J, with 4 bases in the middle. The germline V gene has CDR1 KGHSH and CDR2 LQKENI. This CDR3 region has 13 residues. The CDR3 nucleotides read TGTGCCAGCTCACCACCGGAGAAAAACATTCAGTACTTC. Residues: CASSPPEKNIQYF.

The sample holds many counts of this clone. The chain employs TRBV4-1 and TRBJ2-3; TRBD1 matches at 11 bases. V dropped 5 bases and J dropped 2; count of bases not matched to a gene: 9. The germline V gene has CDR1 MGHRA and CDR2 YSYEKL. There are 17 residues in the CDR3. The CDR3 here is CASSNSGQGDVTDTQYF. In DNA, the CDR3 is TGCGCCAGCAGCAACTCGGGACAGGGGGATGTCACAGATACGCAGTATTTT.

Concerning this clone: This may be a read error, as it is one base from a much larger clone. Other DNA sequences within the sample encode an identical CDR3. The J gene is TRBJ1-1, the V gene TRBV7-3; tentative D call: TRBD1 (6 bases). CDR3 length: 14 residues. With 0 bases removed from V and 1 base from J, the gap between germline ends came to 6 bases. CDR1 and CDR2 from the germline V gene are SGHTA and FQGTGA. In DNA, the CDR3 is TGTGCCAGCAGCTTAACAGGGGGGAACACTGAAGCTTTCTTT. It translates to CASSLTGGNTEAFF. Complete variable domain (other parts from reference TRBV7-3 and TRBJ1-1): GAGVSQTPSNKVTEKGKYVELRCDPISGHTALYWYRQSLGQGPEFLIYFQGTGAADDSGLPNDRFFAVRPEGSVSTLKIQRTERGDSAVYLCASSLTGGNTEAFFGQGTRLTVV.

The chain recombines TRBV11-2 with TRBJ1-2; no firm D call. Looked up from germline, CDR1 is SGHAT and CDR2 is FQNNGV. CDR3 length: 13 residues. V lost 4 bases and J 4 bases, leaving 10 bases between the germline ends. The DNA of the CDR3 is TGTGCCAGCAGCTCCGATGAGGTCTATGGCTACACCTTC. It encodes CASSSDEVYGYTF.

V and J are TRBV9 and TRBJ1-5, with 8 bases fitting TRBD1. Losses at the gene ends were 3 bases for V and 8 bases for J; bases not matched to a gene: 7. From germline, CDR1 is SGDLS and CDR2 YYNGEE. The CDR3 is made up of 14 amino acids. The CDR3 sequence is CASSEGTGWEPQHF. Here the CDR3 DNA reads TGTGCCAGCAGCGAGGGGACAGGTTGGGAGCCCCAGCATTTT.

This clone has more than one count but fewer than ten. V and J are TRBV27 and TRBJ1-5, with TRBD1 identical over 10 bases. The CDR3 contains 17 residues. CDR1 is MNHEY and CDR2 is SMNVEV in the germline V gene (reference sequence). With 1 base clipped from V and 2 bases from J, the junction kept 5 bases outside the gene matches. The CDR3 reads CASSLFSGTGGNQPQHF. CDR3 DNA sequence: TGTGCCAGCAGTTTATTCTCCGGGACAGGGGGCAATCAGCCCCAGCATTTT.

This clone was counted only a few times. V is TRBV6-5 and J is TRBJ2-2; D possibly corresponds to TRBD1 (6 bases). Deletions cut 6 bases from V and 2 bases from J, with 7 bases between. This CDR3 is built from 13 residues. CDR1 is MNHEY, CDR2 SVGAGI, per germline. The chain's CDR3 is CASRGANTGELFF. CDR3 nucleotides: TGTGCCAGCAGGGGGGCCAACACCGGGGAGCTGTTTTTT.

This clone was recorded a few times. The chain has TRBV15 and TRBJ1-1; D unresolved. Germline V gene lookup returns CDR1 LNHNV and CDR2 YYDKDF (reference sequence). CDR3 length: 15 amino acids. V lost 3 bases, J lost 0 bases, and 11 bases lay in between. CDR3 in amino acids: CATSRGMDLNTEAFF. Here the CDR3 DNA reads TGTGCCACCAGCAGGGGGATGGACTTGAACACTGAAGCTTTCTTT.

In DNA form, the CDR3 reads TGCGCCAGCAGCTTGTATGGCGGGGGGTCTGATGAGCAGTTCTTC. Encoded protein: CASSLYGGGSDEQFF. The chain employs TRBV5-1 and TRBJ2-1, with 8 bases matching TRBD2. The V gene end was trimmed by 1 base and the J gene end by 8 bases; junction bases not matched to a gene: 8. Germline CDR1 SGHRS, CDR2 YFSETQ. This CDR3 contains 15 residues.

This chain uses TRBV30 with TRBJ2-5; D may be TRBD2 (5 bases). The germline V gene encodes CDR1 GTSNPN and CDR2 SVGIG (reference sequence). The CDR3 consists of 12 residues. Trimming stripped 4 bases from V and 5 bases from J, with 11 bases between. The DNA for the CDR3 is TGTGCCTGGATGAAGGGCGGGGAGACCCAGTACTTC. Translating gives CAWMKGGETQYF.

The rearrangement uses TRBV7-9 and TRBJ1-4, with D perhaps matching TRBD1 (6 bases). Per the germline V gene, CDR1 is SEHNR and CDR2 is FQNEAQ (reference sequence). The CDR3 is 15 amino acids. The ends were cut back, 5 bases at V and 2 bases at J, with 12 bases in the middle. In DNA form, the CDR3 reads TGTGCCAGCAGCGAGGGGGGGATCACTAATGAAAAACTGTTTTTT. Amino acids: CASSEGGITNEKLFF.

The CDR3 nucleotides read TGTGCCAGCAGCCTGGACAGTAACTATGGCTACACCTTC. This codes for CASSLDSNYGYTF. The V gene is TRBV7-3, the J gene TRBJ1-2; D is perhaps TRBD1 (6 bases). Germline lookup yields CDR1 SGHTA and CDR2 FQGTGA. Trimming left V 5 bases short and J 1 base short, with 8 bases between. This CDR3 has 13 amino acids.

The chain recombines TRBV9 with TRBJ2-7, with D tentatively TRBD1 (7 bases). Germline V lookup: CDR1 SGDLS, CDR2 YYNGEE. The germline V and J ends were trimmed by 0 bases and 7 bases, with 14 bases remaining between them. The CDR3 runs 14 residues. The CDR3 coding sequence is TGTGCCAGCAGCGTAGTCTGGCAGGGGGGTGAGCAGTACTTC. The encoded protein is CASSVVWQGGEQYF. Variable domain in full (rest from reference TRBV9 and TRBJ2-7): DSGVTQTPKHLITATGQRVTLRCSPRSGDLSVYWYQQSLDQGLQFLIQYYNGEERAKGNILERFSAQQFPDLHSELNLSSLELGDSALYFCASSVVWQGGEQYFGPGTRLTVT.

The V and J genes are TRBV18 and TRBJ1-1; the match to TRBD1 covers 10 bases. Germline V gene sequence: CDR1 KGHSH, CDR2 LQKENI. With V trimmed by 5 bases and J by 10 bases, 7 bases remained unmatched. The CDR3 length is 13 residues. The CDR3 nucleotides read TGTGCCAGCTCAGCAGACAGGGGGCTTGGAGCTTTCTTT. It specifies CASSADRGLGAFF.

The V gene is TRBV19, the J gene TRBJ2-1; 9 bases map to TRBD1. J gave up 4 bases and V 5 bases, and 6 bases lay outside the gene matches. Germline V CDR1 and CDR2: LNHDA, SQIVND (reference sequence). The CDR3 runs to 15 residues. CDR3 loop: CASSGTGTGYNEQFF. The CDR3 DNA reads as TGTGCCAGTAGTGGGACAGGGACCGGGTACAATGAGCAGTTCTTC.

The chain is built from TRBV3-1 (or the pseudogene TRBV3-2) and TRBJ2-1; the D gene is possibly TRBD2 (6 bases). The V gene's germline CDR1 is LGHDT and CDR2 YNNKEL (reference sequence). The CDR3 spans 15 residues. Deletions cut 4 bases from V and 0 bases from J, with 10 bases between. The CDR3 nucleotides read TGTGCCAGCAGCCTGTCCGGGAGCTCCTACAATGAGCAGTTCTTC. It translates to CASSLSGSSYNEQFF.

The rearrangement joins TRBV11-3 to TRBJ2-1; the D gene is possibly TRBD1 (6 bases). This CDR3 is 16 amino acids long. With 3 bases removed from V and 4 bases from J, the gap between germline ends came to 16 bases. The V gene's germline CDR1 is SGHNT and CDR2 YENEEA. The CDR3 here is CASSFRGRGSYNEQFF. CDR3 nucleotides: TGTGCCAGCAGCTTCAGGGGCAGGGGATCATACAATGAGCAGTTCTTC.

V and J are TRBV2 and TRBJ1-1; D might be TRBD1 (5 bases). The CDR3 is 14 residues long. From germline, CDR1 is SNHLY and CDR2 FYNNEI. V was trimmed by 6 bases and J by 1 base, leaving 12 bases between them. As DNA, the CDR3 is TGTGCCAGCAGGGCAGGGATAGGGAACACTGAAGCTTTCTTT. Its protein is CASRAGIGNTEAFF.

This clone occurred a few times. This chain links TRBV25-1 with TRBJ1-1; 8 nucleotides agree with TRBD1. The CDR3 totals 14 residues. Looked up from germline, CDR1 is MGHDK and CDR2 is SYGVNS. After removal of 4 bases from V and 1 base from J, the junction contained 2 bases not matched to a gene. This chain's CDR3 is CASSGDRKNTEAFF. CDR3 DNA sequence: TGTGCCAGCAGTGGGGACAGGAAGAACACTGAAGCTTTCTTT.

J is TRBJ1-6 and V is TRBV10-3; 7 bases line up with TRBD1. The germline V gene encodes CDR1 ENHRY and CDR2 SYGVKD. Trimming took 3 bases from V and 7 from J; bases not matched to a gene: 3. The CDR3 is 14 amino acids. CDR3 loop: CAISEQGINSPLHF. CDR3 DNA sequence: TGTGCCATCAGTGAACAGGGGATAAATTCACCCCTCCACTTT.

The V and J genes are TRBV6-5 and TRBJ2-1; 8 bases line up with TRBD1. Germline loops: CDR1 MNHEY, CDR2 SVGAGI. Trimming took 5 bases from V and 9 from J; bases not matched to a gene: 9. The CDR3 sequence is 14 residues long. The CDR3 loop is CASSHGAGGGEQFF. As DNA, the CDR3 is TGTGCCAGCAGTCACGGAGCAGGGGGCGGTGAGCAGTTCTTC.